This T cell receptor (beta chain) comes out of a study of Ad26.COV2.S vaccination and SARS-CoV-2 variants. Study-wide background: Each vaccinee took Ad26.COV2.S intramuscularly, once or twice 56 days apart.

Indicated treatment: some 19 received Ad26.COV2.S at low or high dose, single or two shots; 5 received placebo; per-sample allocation not given. Repertoires come from day 63 after the first vaccine or placebo injection. Participants' vaccine, an Ad26 vector, delivered Wuhan-strain SARS-CoV-2 spike. Libraries were prepared by immunoSEQ multiplex PCR; TCRdb keeps only in-frame clonotypes and omits some of them. In the table there are some 480,000 clones, 87% of which are singletons. A word on this clone: Its specificity is unknown.

Trimming stripped 0 bases from V and 2 bases from J, with 5 bases between. CDR3 size: 13 residues. The germline V gene encodes CDR1 SGHRS and CDR2 YFSETQ. General study results and limits: An underestimation of total T cell responses may have resulted from the TCR breadth and depth analyses. Vaccine and placebo groups showed comparable non-spike TCR breadth.

Sequences were derived from peripheral blood, sampled in a trial of Ad26.COV2.S vaccine versus placebo. The chain uses TRBV5-1 and TRBJ1-2, with D uncertain. The TCR was taken from a person between 18 and 65 years old who received the Ad26.COV2.S COVID-19 vaccine or a placebo. The CDR3 spells CASSLEINYGYTF. The CDR3 nucleotides read TGCGCCAGCAGCTTGGAAATCAACTATGGCTACACCTTC.